This T cell receptor (beta chain) originates from a study of T cells in Graves' hyperthyroidism and ophthalmopathy. Turning to the study itself: The initial diagnosis was the point when peripheral blood was collected, ahead of any treatment.

This clonotype has ten or more counts. Its antigen is undetermined. Blood from later-ophthalmopathy patients was taken at first hyperthyroidism diagnosis. Findings and caveats of the study: With a median lead of approximately six months before onset, the model predicted ophthalmopathy.

Amplification targeted TCR beta CDR3 regions from RNA transcripts. In the first-round RT-PCR of the TCR CDR3, the HTBI primer set was used. TCRdb re-called the multiplex PCR reads with MiXCR, one entry per CDR3 protein. The table lists about 260,000 distinct CDR3 sequences, 25% to 30% of them singletons. CDR3 size: 16 residues. CDR1 LGHDT and CDR2 YNNKEL come from the germline V gene (reference sequence). Trimming at V came to 1 base and at J to 4 bases, leaving 6 bases not matched to a gene. Sample: blood. This chain uses TRBV3-1 with TRBJ2-3, with 9 positions matching TRBD1. The receptor was derived from a man aged 40-55 years with Graves' hyperthyroidism that later progressed to Graves' ophthalmopathy. CDR3 coding DNA: TGTGCCAGCAGCCAAGTGGGACAGGGCCGGGCAGATACGCAGTATTTT. It yields the protein CASSQVGQGRADTQYF.